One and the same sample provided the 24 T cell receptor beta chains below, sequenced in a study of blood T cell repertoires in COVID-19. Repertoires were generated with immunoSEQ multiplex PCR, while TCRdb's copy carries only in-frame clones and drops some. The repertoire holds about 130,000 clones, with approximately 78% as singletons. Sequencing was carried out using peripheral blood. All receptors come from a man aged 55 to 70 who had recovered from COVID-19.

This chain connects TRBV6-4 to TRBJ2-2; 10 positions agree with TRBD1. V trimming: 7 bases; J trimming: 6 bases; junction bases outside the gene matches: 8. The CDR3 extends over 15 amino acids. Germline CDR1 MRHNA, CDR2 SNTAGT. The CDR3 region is CASNLRQGASGELFF. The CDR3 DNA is TGTGCCAGCAACCTCCGACAGGGGGCGTCCGGGGAGCTGTTTTTT.

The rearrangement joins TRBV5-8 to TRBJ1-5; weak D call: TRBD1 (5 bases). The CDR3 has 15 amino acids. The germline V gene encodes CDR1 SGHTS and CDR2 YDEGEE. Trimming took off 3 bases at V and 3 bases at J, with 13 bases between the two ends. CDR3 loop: CASSYQGGNNQPQHF. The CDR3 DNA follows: TGTGCCAGCAGCTACCAGGGAGGGAACAATCAGCCCCAGCATTTT.

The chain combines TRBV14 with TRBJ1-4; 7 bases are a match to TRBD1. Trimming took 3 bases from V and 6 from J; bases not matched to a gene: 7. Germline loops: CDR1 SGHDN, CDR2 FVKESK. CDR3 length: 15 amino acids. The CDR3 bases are TGTGCCAGCAGCCATCTGGGGCAGGGGGATGAAAAACTGTTTTTT. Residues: CASSHLGQGDEKLFF.

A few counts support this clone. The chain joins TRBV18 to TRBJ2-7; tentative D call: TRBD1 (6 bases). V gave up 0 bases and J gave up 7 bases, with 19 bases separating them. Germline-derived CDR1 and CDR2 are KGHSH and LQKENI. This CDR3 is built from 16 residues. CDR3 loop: CASSPPVGPGAGEQYF. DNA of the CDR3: TGTGCCAGCTCACCACCAGTCGGGCCAGGGGCTGGGGAGCAGTACTTC.

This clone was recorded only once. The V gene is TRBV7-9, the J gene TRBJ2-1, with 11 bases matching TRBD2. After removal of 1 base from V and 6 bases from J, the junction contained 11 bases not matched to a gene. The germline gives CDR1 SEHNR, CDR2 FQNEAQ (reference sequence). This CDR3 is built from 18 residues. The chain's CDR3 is CASSLGTLAGGIGNEQFF. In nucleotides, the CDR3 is TGTGCCAGCAGCTTAGGGACCCTAGCGGGGGGAATTGGCAATGAGCAGTTCTTC.

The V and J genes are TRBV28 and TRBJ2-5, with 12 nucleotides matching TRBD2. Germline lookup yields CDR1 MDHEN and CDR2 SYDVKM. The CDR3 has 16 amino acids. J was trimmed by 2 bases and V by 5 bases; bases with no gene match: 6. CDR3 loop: CASSLAGGPEQETQYF. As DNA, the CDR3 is TGTGCCAGCAGTCTAGCGGGAGGGCCGGAACAAGAGACCCAGTACTTC. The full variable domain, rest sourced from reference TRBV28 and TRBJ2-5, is DVKVTQSSRYLVKRTGEKVFLECVQDMDHENMFWYRQDPGLGLRLIYFSYDVKMKEKGDIPEGYSVSREKKERFSLILESASTNQTSMYLCASSLAGGPEQETQYFGPGTRLLVL.

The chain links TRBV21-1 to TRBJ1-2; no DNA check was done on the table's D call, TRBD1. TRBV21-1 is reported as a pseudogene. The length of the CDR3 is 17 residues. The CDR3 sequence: CASSKEEAGAVNYGYTF. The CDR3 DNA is TGTGCCAGCAGCAAAGAAGAGGCAGGGGCCGTTAACTATGGCTACACCTTC.

The CDR3 coding sequence is TGTGCCAGCAAAGCAGGGGATAGCAATCAGCCCCAGCATTTT. Protein sequence: CASKAGDSNQPQHF. The gene calls are TRBV2 and TRBJ1-5; TRBD1 is a possible D gene (6 bases). Germline loops: CDR1 SNHLY, CDR2 FYNNEI. The length of the CDR3 is 14 residues. Trimming removed 7 bases at V and 0 bases at J, with 10 bases between.

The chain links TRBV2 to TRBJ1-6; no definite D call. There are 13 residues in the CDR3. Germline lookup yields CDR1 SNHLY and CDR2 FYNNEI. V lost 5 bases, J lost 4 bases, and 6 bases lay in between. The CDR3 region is CASSPNYNSPLHF. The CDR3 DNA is TGTGCCAGCAGTCCTAATTATAATTCACCCCTCCACTTT.

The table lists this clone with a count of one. The CDR3 here is CATAGQGAKSYNEQFF. CDR3 in DNA: TGTGCCACCGCGGGACAGGGGGCGAAATCCTACAATGAGCAGTTCTTC. This rearrangement joins TRBV24-1 to TRBJ2-1; 12 nucleotides line up with TRBD1. Per the germline V gene, CDR1 is KGHDR and CDR2 is SFDVKD. The CDR3 has 16 amino acids. V lost 9 bases, J lost 1 base, and 6 bases stayed unmatched.

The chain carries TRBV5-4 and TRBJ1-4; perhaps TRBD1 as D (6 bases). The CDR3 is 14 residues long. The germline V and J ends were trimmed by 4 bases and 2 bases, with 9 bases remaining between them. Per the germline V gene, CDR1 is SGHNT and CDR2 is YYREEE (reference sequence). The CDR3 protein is CASSPGQTNEKLFF. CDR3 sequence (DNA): TGTGCCAGCAGCCCAGGACAGACTAATGAAAAACTGTTTTTT.

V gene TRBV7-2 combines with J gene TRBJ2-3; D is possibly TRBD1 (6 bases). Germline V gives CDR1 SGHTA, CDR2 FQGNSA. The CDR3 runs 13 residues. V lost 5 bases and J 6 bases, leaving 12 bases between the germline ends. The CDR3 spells CASSLQGWDTQYF. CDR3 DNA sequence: TGTGCCAGCAGCCTACAGGGTTGGGATACGCAGTATTTT.

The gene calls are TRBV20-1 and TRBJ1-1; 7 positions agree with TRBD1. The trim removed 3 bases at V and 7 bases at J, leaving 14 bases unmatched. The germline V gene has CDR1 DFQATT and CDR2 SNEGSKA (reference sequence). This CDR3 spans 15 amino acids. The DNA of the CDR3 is TGCAGTGCTAGTCGGGACAGTGGAGAAGTAGATGAAGCTTTCTTT. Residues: CSASRDSGEVDEAFF.

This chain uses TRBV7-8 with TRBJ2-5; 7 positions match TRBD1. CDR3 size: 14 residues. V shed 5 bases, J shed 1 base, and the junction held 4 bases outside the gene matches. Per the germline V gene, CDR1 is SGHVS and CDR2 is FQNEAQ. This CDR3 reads CASSPGQVQETQYF. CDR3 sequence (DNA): TGTGCCAGCAGCCCCGGACAGGTCCAAGAGACCCAGTACTTC.

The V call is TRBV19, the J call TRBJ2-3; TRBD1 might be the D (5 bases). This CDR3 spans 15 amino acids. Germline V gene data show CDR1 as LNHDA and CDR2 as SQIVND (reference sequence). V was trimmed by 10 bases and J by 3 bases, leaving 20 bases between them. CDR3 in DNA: TGTGCCACCGCTAAAACAGGTATTGCTACAGATACGCAGTATTTT. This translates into CATAKTGIATDTQYF.

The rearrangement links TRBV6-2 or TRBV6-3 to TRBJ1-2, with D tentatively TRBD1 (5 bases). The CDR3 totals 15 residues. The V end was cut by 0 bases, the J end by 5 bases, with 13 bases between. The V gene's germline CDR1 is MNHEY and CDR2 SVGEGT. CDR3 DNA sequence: TGTGCCAGCAGTTACTCGGGGACTGCGGTGTATGGCTACACCTTC. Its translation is CASSYSGTAVYGYTF.

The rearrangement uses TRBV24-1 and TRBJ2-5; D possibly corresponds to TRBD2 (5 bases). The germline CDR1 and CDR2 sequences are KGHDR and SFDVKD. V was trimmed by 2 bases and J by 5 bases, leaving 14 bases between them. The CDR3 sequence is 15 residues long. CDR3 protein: CATSDWTAMVETQYF. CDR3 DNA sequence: TGTGCCACCAGTGATTGGACTGCTATGGTGGAGACCCAGTACTTC.

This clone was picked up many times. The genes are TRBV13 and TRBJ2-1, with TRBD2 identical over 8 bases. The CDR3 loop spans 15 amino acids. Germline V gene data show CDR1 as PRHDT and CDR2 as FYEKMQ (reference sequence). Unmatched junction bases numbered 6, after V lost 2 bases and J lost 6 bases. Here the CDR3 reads CASSLNREGFNEQFF. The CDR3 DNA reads TGTGCCAGCAGCTTAAACCGGGAGGGTTTCAATGAGCAGTTCTTC.

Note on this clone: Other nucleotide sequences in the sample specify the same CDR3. CDR3 DNA sequence: TGTGCCAGCAGTTTAAGCGGGACTAGCCAAGAGACCCAGTACTTC. The encoded protein is CASSLSGTSQETQYF. The rearrangement links TRBV28 to TRBJ2-5, with 8 bases matching TRBD2. This CDR3 is 15 amino acids long. With 2 bases clipped from V and 1 base from J, the junction kept 3 bases outside the gene matches. Looked up from germline, CDR1 is MDHEN and CDR2 is SYDVKM.

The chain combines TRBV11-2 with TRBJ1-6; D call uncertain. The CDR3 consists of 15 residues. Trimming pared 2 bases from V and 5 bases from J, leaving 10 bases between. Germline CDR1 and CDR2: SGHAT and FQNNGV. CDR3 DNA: TGTGCCAGCAGCTTATGGGCCGTCGATAATTCACCCCTCCACTTT. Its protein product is CASSLWAVDNSPLHF.

The CDR3 sequence: CSVEDRPSVKKTQYF. CDR3 DNA sequence: TGCAGCGTTGAAGATCGGCCTAGCGTCAAGAAGACCCAGTACTTC. The chain has TRBV29-1 and TRBJ2-5; a possible D gene is TRBD2 (6 bases). Germline CDR1 is SQVTM and CDR2 is ANQGSEA. This CDR3 contains 15 residues. V shed 0 bases and J shed 6 bases, with 17 bases lying between them.

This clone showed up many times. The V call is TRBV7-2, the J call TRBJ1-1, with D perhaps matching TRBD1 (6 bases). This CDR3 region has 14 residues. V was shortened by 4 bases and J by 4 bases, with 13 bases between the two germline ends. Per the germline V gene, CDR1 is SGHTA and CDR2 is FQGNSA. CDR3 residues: CASSSTGGRTEAFF. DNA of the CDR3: TGTGCCAGCAGCTCGACAGGCGGTCGCACTGAAGCTTTCTTT.

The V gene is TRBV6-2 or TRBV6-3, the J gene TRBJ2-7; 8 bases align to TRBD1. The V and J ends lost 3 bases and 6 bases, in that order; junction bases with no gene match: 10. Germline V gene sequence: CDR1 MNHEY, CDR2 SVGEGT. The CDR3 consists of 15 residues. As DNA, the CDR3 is TGTGCCAGCAGTTATCGGTTCGGACAGGGAATCGAGCAGTACTTC. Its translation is CASSYRFGQGIEQYF.

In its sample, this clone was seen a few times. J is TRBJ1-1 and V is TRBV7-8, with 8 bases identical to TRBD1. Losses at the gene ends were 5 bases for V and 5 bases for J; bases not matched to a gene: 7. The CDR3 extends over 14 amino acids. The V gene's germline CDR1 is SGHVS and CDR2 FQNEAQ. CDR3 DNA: TGTGCCAGCAGCCTATTACAGGGGGAGACTGAAGCTTTCTTT. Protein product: CASSLLQGETEAFF.